Following are 28 T cell receptor beta chains from one sample sequenced in a study of T cell clonality in common variable immunodeficiency. TCRdb's table, derived via immunoSEQ multiplex PCR, lists solely in-frame clones and lacks some. This repertoire holds tens of thousands of clones, and none appear only once. Sequenced input: peripheral blood mononuclear cells. The origin of the receptors is a person aged 18 to 75 in good health.

This clone was detected many times. Read coverage stops 3 residues before the CDR3 terminus; the germline J gene supplies the remainder. The chain carries TRBV12-3 or TRBV12-4 and TRBJ2-3; 12 bases match TRBD2. The CDR3 is 14 residues long. Here the CDR3 reads CASSRTSGDFAQYF. The covered CDR3 bases are TGTGCCAGCAGTCGGACTAGCGGGGACTTCGCG.

This clone was picked up many times. The CDR3 is cut off 3 residues early in the read; its end comes from the germline J gene. The chain uses TRBV5-1 and TRBJ2-7; D gene ambiguous. Germline V lookup: CDR1 SGHRS, CDR2 YFSETQ. V dropped 5 bases and J dropped 5 bases, with 8 bases sitting between them. The CDR3 is 11 amino acids. CDR3 region: CASRLSHEQYF. Incomplete CDR3 DNA: TGCGCCAGCAGACTTTCCCACGAG.

This clone was found many times. The CDR3 sequence: CASSYEETQYF. The sequenced part of the CDR3 DNA is TGTGCCAGTAGTTATGAAGAGACC. The chain joins TRBV19 to TRBJ2-5; D unresolved. The read ends 3 residues early relative to the CDR3; the germline J gene fills the gap. The V gene lost 5 bases and the J gene lost 3 bases, with 4 bases spanning the gap. This CDR3 has 11 amino acids. Germline V gives CDR1 LNHDA, CDR2 SQIVND (reference sequence).

This clone came up many times. The read ends 3 residues before the CDR3 terminus; that terminus is restored from the germline J gene. This chain links TRBV28 with TRBJ2-1; unclear D gene. This CDR3 has 13 amino acids. The germline CDR1 and CDR2 sequences are MDHEN and SYDVKM. V was shortened by 7 bases and J by 6 bases, with 13 bases between the two germline ends. The CDR3 DNA, read in part, is TGTGCCAGCACCTCAGGTTTGGCCAATGAG. The encoded protein is CASTSGLANE. The full-length CDR3 reads as CASTSGLANEQFF.

This clone was found many times. The missing CDR3 end, 3 residues past where the read stops, is filled in from the germline J gene. V gene TRBV7-9 combines with J gene TRBJ2-7; 7 bases map to TRBD1. CDR1 is SEHNR, CDR2 FQNEAQ, per germline (reference sequence). Trimming took 2 bases from V and 3 from J; bases not matched to a gene: 4. CDR3 length equals 14 residues. CDR3: CASSLIGTDYEQYF. The part of the CDR3 DNA that was read is TGTGCCAGCAGCTTAATAGGGACAGACTACGAG.

Comment on this clone: The CDR3 end is not reached by the read, which stops 3 residues before it; the germline J gene fills it in. The chain combines TRBV2 with TRBJ1-5; 8 nucleotides line up with TRBD1. The CDR3 loop spans 15 amino acids. In germline, CDR1 is SNHLY, CDR2 FYNNEI. After removal of 2 bases from V and 6 bases from J, the junction contained 6 bases not matched to a gene. The covered CDR3 bases are TGTGCCAGCAGTGAAAGGCAGGGGGCATCTCAGCCC. It yields the protein CASSERQGASQP. The whole CDR3 reads CASSERQGASQPQHF. The full variable domain, rest sourced from reference TRBV2 and TRBJ1-5, is EPEVTQTPSHQVTQMGQEVILRCVPISNHLYFYWYRQILGQKVEFLVSFYNNEISEKSEIFDDQFSVERPDGSNFTLKIRSTKLEDSAMYFCASSERQGASQPQHFGDGTRLSIL.

This clone was detected ten times or more. The read terminates 3 residues ahead of where the CDR3 ends, so the germline J gene completes it. This chain connects TRBV5-1 to TRBJ1-4, with no clear D. Germline lookup yields CDR1 SGHRS and CDR2 YFSETQ. Trimming left V 5 bases short and J 2 bases short, with 10 bases between. The CDR3 spans 14 residues. The DNA read from the CDR3 is TGCGCCAGCAGTCAAGCGTCGACTAATGAAAAA. Encoded protein: CASSQASTNEK. The CDR3 in its entirety is CASSQASTNEKLFF.

Concerning this clone: The sequenced fragment ends 3 residues before the CDR3 boundary, so the rest is inferred from the germline J gene. The chain uses TRBV5-1 and TRBJ1-2; 8 bases match TRBD1. The CDR3 is 14 residues long. Germline loops: CDR1 SGHRS, CDR2 YFSETQ. J lost 6 bases, V lost 0 bases, and 4 bases had no gene match. CDR3 sequence reads: CASSLGTGRDGYTF. The sequenced part of the CDR3 DNA is TGCGCCAGCAGCTTGGGGACAGGGAGGGATGGC.

This clone was observed many times. The CDR3 is cut off 3 residues early in the read; its end comes from the germline J gene. The chain uses TRBV5-6 and TRBJ1-4; 11 nucleotides line up with TRBD1. Germline CDR1 reads SGHDT; CDR2 reads YYEEEE. The V segment lost 3 bases and the J segment 10 bases; nucleotides outside the gene matches: 5. The CDR3 has 14 residues. The sequenced part of the CDR3 DNA is TGTGCCAGCAGCTCCGGGACAGGGGGGGTAAAA. Its translation: CASSSGTGGVK. The full-length CDR3 reads as CASSSGTGGVKLFF.

This clone occurred a few times. The CDR3 goes on 3 residues after the read ends, and that part is filled in from the germline J gene. The J gene is TRBJ2-7, the V gene TRBV4-2, with 7 bases identical to TRBD2. The junction had 3 bases not matched to a gene; V was cut back by 4 bases and J by 0 bases. The germline gives CDR1 LGHNA, CDR2 YNFKEQ. CDR3 length: 14 residues. The CDR3 DNA, read in part, is TGTGCCAGCAGCCCCACTAGCGACTCCTACGAG. Translating it yields CASSPTSDSYE. In full, the CDR3 is CASSPTSDSYEQYF.

This clone occurred many times. The read ends 3 residues before the CDR3 terminus; that terminus is restored from the germline J gene. The V gene is TRBV20-1, the J gene TRBJ1-2, with 8 bases fitting TRBD1. The CDR3 is 14 residues long. In germline, CDR1 is DFQATT, CDR2 SNEGSKA (reference sequence). CDR3 DNA (partial): TGCATACTTATGGTCCAGGGGGCGAACTATGGC. This codes for CILMVQGANYG. The full CDR3 is CILMVQGANYGYTF.

The table lists this clone with a few counts. One end of the junction is discordant with germline, which a read error may explain. The read gets to within 3 residues of the CDR3 end, and the germline J gene fills in the rest. The chain carries TRBV19 and TRBJ2-6; D not certain. In germline, CDR1 is LNHDA, CDR2 SQIVND (reference sequence). CDR3 length: 15 residues. The sequenced CDR3 bases are TGCGCCAGTAGTATCAGCGAATCTGGGGCCAACGTC. Its protein product is CASSISESGANV. The CDR3, in full, reads CASSISESGANVLTF.

The table lists this clone with many counts. From the germline J gene comes the end of the CDR3, since the read stops 3 residues before it. V usage is TRBV20-1 and J usage is TRBJ2-7; tentatively, D is TRBD1 (6 bases). This CDR3 contains 15 residues. V shed 5 bases and J shed 2 bases, with 19 bases lying between them. Germline loops: CDR1 DFQATT, CDR2 SNEGSKA (reference sequence). The CDR3 reads CSADRPDSSAYEQYF. The covered CDR3 bases are TGCAGTGCTGACAGGCCGGACTCGTCTGCCTACGAG.

At least ten counts were recorded for this clone. The CDR3 goes on 3 residues after the read ends, and that part is filled in from the germline J gene. V and J are TRBV2 and TRBJ1-1; 7 bases line up with TRBD1. CDR1 and CDR2 from the germline V gene are SNHLY and FYNNEI. CDR3 length: 15 amino acids. The V and J ends lost 3 bases and 1 base, in that order; junction bases with no gene match: 5. CDR3 sequence: CASSDLGQQNTEAFF. CDR3 DNA, as far as it was read: TGTGCCAGCAGTGACCTGGGACAGCAGAACACTGAA.

This clone has a count of ten or more. Read coverage stops 3 residues before the CDR3 terminus; the germline J gene supplies the remainder. This chain connects TRBV19 to TRBJ2-1, with 7 bases aligning to TRBD2. The CDR3 has 17 amino acids. Trimming removed 4 bases from V and 8 bases from J; junction bases left unmatched: 17. The germline V gene has CDR1 LNHDA and CDR2 SQIVND (reference sequence). The CDR3 bases that were read are TGTGCCAGTAGTAACCCTCGGGCAGCGGGAAGGCCGGATGAG. Its protein is CASSNPRAAGRPDE. The complete CDR3 protein is CASSNPRAAGRPDEQFF.

This clone came up many times. The sequence runs out 3 residues before the end of the CDR3; the remainder is reconstructed from the germline J gene. The V and J genes are TRBV7-8 and TRBJ2-1; 8 positions agree with TRBD2. The CDR3 is 14 amino acids. With V trimmed by 7 bases and J by 7 bases, 9 bases remained unmatched. Per germline, CDR1 SGHVS and CDR2 FQNEAQ. The sequenced CDR3 bases are TGTGCCAGCAACGGACTAGCTGGGGGTAATGAG. Translation: CASNGLAGGNE. The CDR3, in full, reads CASNGLAGGNEQFF.

A few counts support this clone. Read data end 3 residues before the CDR3 end; the end is taken from the germline J gene. The V gene is TRBV11-1, the J gene TRBJ2-2, with a weak D call TRBD1 (5 bases). The germline V gene has CDR1 SGHAT and CDR2 FQDESV (reference sequence). This CDR3 contains 13 residues. Deletions cut 11 bases from V and 2 bases from J, with 12 bases between. CDR3 amino acids: CASSRANTGELFF. CDR3 DNA, as far as it was read: TGTGCCTCGAGCAGGGCCAACACCGGGGAG.

This clone was counted many times. Coverage ceases 3 residues before the CDR3 finishes, and the germline J gene fills in the end. V is TRBV20-1 and J is TRBJ2-7; 7 bases fit TRBD2. The V and J ends lost 3 bases and 0 bases, in that order; junction bases with no gene match: 2. The CDR3 is 13 amino acids. Germline V gene sequence: CDR1 DFQATT, CDR2 SNEGSKA (reference sequence). This chain's CDR3 is CSASGGSSYEQYF. The part of the CDR3 DNA that was read is TGCAGTGCTAGTGGCGGGAGCTCCTACGAG.

In its sample, this clone was seen many times. The sequence runs out 3 residues before the end of the CDR3; the remainder is reconstructed from the germline J gene. The chain is built from TRBV14 and TRBJ2-7, with D maybe TRBD1 (6 bases). The CDR3 has 16 amino acids. Trimming shortened V by 0 bases and J by 3 bases, and 15 bases separated the two germline ends. Germline CDR1 SGHDN, CDR2 FVKESK. The CDR3 loop reads CASSQEETGRVYEQYF. Incomplete CDR3 DNA: TGTGCCAGCAGCCAAGAGGAGACAGGTCGCGTCTACGAG. Supplemented by reference TRBV14 and TRBJ2-7, the full variable domain reads EAGVTQFPSHSVIEKGQTVTLRCDPISGHDNLYWYRRVMGKEIKFLLHFVKESKQDESGMPNNRFLAERTGGTYSTLKVQPAELEDSGVYFCASSQEETGRVYEQYFGPGTRLTVT.

At least ten counts were recorded for this clone. Read sequence stops 3 residues before the CDR3 end, and the germline J gene provides the missing end. The J gene is TRBJ2-1, the V gene TRBV9, with TRBD1 identical over 11 bases. Germline V gene data show CDR1 as SGDLS and CDR2 as YYNGEE. V shed 0 bases, J shed 7 bases, and the junction held 6 bases outside the gene matches. The CDR3 length is 16 residues. The part of the CDR3 DNA that was read is TGTGCCAGCAGCGTAGATCGGACAGGGGGCCTAAATGAG. The encoded protein is CASSVDRTGGLNE. The entire CDR3 protein is CASSVDRTGGLNEQFF.

The sample holds a few counts of this clone. This chain's CDR3 is CASSDSGTGGEKLFF. Partial CDR3 DNA: TGTGCCAGCAGTGACTCCGGGACAGGAGGCGAAAAA. The rearrangement links TRBV6-4 to TRBJ1-4, with 8 bases that match TRBD1. Read data end 3 residues before the CDR3 end; the end is taken from the germline J gene. The V segment lost 0 bases and the J segment 8 bases; nucleotides outside the gene matches: 5. This CDR3 comprises 15 residues. CDR1 is MRHNA, CDR2 SNTAGT, per germline.

At least ten counts were recorded for this clone. The CDR3 end lies 3 residues beyond the end of the read and is filled in from the germline J gene. The chain combines TRBV5-1 with TRBJ2-3; TRBD1 agrees at 10 bases. CDR3 size: 16 residues. V shed 5 bases and J 6 bases; nucleotides not matched to a gene: 12. Germline assignment: CDR1 SGHRS and CDR2 YFSETQ. The CDR3 sequence: CASSLPGTGAYDTQYF. CDR3 DNA (partial): TGCGCCAGCAGTTTACCCGGGACAGGGGCGTATGATACG.

This clone was seen ten or more times. The read falls 3 residues short of the CDR3 end, and the missing part is taken from the germline J gene. V is TRBV2 and J is TRBJ2-5; TRBD1 matches at 7 bases. V was clipped by 5 bases and J by 4 bases; unmatched bases: 4. The CDR3 covers 13 residues. CDR1 is SNHLY and CDR2 is FYNNEI in the germline V gene. CDR3: CASSKQGLETQYF. CDR3 DNA, as far as it was read: TGTGCCAGCAGTAAACAGGGGCTAGAGACC. The whole variable domain, remainder taken from reference TRBV2 and TRBJ2-5, is EPEVTQTPSHQVTQMGQEVILRCVPISNHLYFYWYRQILGQKVEFLVSFYNNEISEKSEIFDDQFSVERPDGSNFTLKIRSTKLEDSAMYFCASSKQGLETQYFGPGTRLLVL.

This clone was detected ten times or more. The read finishes 3 residues shy of the CDR3 end, and the germline J gene is used to complete it. V gene TRBV19 combines with J gene TRBJ1-2; 11 bases are shared with TRBD1. CDR1 LNHDA and CDR2 SQIVND come from the germline V gene (reference sequence). The CDR3 extends over 15 amino acids. Trimming cost V 5 bases and J 2 bases; bases outside gene matches: 4. Incomplete CDR3 DNA: TGTGCCAGTAGTGGGCGGACAGGGGGCAACTATGGC. This sequence encodes CASSGRTGGNYG. The whole CDR3 region reads CASSGRTGGNYGYTF.

The table lists this clone with a few counts. The CDR3 goes on 3 residues after the read ends, and that part is filled in from the germline J gene. The chain links TRBV19 to TRBJ1-2, with D tentatively TRBD1 (6 bases). CDR1 is LNHDA, CDR2 SQIVND, per germline (reference sequence). This CDR3 has 15 residues. The V end lost 5 bases, the J end lost 5 bases, and 18 bases lay between the germline ends. The CDR3 reads CASSQRGQGSYGYTF. CDR3 DNA, as far as it was read: TGTGCCAGTAGTCAAAGGGGCCAGGGGAGTTATGGC.

In its sample, this clone was seen many times. Read coverage stops 3 residues before the CDR3 terminus; the germline J gene supplies the remainder. The chain is built from TRBV7-9 and TRBJ1-2; weak D call: TRBD1 (5 bases). The CDR3 has 13 residues. Deletions cut 8 bases from V and 4 bases from J, with 14 bases between. In germline, CDR1 is SEHNR, CDR2 FQNEAQ (reference sequence). The CDR3 loop reads CASHRGLGYGYTF. Incomplete CDR3 DNA: TGTGCCAGCCATCGGGGACTCGGCTATGGC.

This clone was observed many times. From the germline J gene comes the end of the CDR3, since the read stops 3 residues before it. The V call is TRBV5-6, the J call TRBJ2-7; TRBD2 is a possible D gene (6 bases). The V gene's germline CDR1 is SGHDT and CDR2 YYEEEE. V lost 4 bases to trimming and J lost 0 bases, with 11 bases between them. This CDR3 comprises 14 residues. CDR3 in amino acids: CASSPEGSSYEQYF. CDR3 bases read: TGTGCCAGCAGCCCGGAGGGCAGCTCCTACGAG.

This clone was counted at least ten times. The germline gene is not matched at one end of the junction; a read error may be the cause. The sequenced fragment ends 3 residues before the CDR3 boundary, so the rest is inferred from the germline J gene. The V and J genes are TRBV20-1 and TRBJ2-3, with D uncertain. CDR1 is DFQATT and CDR2 is SNEGSKA in the germline V gene (reference sequence). This CDR3 contains 12 residues. The CDR3 sequence is CSTGGSTYTQYF. CDR3 bases read: TGCAGTACTGGCGGTTCCACATATACG.